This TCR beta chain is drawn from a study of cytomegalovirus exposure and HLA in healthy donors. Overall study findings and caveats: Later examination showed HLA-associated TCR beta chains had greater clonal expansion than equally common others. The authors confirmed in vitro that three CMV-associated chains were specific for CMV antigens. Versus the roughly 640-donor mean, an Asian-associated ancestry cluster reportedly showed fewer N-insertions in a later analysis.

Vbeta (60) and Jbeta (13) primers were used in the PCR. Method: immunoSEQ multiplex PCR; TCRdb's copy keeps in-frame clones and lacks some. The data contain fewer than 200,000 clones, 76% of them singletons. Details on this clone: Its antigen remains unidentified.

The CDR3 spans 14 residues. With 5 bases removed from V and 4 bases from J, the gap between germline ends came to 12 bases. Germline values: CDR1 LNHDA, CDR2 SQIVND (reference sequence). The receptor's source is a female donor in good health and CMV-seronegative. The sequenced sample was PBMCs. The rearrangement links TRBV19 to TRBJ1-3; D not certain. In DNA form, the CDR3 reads TGTGCCAGTAGTGCCATCGAAGCAGGAAACACCATATATTTT. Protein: CASSAIEAGNTIYF.